The T cell receptor (beta chain) described here comes from a study of cytomegalovirus exposure and HLA in healthy donors. This clone was recorded only once. What it recognizes is unknown. PCR employed 60 Vbeta and 13 Jbeta primers. Method: immunoSEQ multiplex PCR; TCRdb's copy keeps in-frame clones and lacks some. The data contain 110,000 to 150,000 clones, about 75% of them singletons. General study results and limits: An analysis done earlier found most TCR beta V segments productive about 90% or about 30% of the time.

V was pared by 3 bases and J by 5 bases, with 22 bases between. The V gene's germline CDR1 is SGHVS and CDR2 FQNEAQ. This CDR3 is 17 amino acids long. The sequenced sample consisted of PBMCs. The chain combines TRBV7-8 with TRBJ2-5; a weak D match, TRBD1 (5 bases). The TCR originated in a woman aged 30 to 39 in good health and CMV-seronegative. The CDR3 DNA reads TGTGCCAGCAGCTTTCGGGCTAGAGAACGGAAGGGGGAGACCCAGTACTTC. Amino acid sequence: CASSFRARERKGETQYF. Together with reference TRBV7-8 and TRBJ2-5, the CDR3 gives the full variable domain: GAGVSQSPRYKVAKRGQDVALRCDPISGHVSLFWYQQALGQGPEFLTYFQNEAQLDKSGLPSDRFFAERPEGSVSTLKIQRTQQEDSAVYLCASSFRARERKGETQYFGPGTRLLVL.